The 2 T cell receptor beta chains below come from one sample, sequenced in a study of blood T cell repertoires in COVID-19 (dated by TCRdb to about 2020). Library preparation employed the immunoSEQ multiplex PCR assay. Sourced from immuneACCESS, this table was stored by TCRdb with only in-frame sequences that have V and J called. A share of the clones is absent; for the studies checked, an unresolved V gene accounts for under half, and the remainder has no known explanation. This sample gives 70,000 or so clones in total; about four fifths of them show up just once. The leading ten clones occupy roughly 44% of the sample. Specimen: peripheral blood. These receptors were taken from a human donor in a cohort sampled during active COVID-19.

This chain joins TRBV29-1 and TRBJ2-5, with D uncertain. Deletions cut 1 base from V and 1 base from J, with 7 bases between. The CDR3 is 13 amino acids. The germline CDR1 and CDR2 sequences are SQVTM and ANQGSEA. In DNA form, the CDR3 reads TGCAGCGTTGAAGGCGGCACCCAAGAGACCCAGTACTTC. The encoded protein is CSVEGGTQETQYF.

The CDR3 DNA sequence: TGTGCCAGCAGCGCACACCGGGACAGAGGGTCTGGAAACACCATATATTTT. Its translation is CASSAHRDRGSGNTIYF. The V and J genes are TRBV11-3 and TRBJ1-3; TRBD1 matches 7 bases. Per the germline V gene, CDR1 is SGHNT and CDR2 is YENEEA. V lost 5 bases, J lost 1 base, and 11 bases stayed unmatched. The CDR3 covers 17 residues.